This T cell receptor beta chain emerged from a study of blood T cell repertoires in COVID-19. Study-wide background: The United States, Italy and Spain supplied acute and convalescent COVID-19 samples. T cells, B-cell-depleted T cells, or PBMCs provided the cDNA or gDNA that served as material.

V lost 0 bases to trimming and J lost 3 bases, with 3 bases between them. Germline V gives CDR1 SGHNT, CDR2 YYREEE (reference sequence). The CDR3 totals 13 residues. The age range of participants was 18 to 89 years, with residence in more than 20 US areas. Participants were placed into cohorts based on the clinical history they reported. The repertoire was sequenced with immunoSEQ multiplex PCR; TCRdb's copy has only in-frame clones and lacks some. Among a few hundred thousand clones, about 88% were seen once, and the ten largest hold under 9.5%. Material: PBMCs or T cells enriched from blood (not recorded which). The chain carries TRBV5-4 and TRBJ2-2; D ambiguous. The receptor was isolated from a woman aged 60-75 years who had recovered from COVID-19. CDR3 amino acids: CASSLADTGELFF. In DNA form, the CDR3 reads TGTGCCAGCAGCTTGGCAGACACCGGGGAGCTGTTTTTT. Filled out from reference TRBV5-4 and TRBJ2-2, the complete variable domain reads ETGVTQSPTHLIKTRGQQVTLRCSSQSGHNTVSWYQQALGQGPQFIFQYYREEENGRGNFPPRFSGLQFPNYSSELNVNALELDDSALYLCASSLADTGELFFGEGSRLTVL.